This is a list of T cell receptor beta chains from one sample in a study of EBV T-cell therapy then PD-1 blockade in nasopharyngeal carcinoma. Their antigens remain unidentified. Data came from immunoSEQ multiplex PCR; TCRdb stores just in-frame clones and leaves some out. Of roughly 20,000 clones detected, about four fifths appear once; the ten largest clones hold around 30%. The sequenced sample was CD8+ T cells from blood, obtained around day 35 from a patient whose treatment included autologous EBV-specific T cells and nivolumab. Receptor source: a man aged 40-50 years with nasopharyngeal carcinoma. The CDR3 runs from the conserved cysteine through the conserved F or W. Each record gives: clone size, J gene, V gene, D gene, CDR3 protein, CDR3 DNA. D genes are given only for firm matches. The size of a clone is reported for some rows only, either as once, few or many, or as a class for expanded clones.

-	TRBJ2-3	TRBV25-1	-	CASSELTGVTDTQYF	TGTGCCAGCAGTGAACTTACAGGAGTCACAGATACGCAGTATTTT
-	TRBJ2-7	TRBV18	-	CASTGDPTGEQYF	TGTGCCAGCACAGGTGACCCAACGGGGGAGCAGTACTTC
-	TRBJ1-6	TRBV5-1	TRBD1	CASSSSRQGGNSPLHF	TGCGCCAGCAGCTCCTCTCGACAGGGGGGTAATTCACCCCTCCACTTT
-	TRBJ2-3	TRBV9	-	CASSVRGDTQYF	TGTGCCAGCAGCGTACGCGGGGATACGCAGTATTTT
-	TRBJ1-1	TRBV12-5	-	CASGDGESGPEAFF	TGTGCTAGTGGAGATGGGGAGTCAGGGCCTGAAGCTTTCTTT
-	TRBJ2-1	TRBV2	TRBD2	CASPWGSGGGNEQFF	TGTGCCAGCCCCTGGGGTAGCGGGGGTGGGAATGAGCAGTTCTTC
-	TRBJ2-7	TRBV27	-	CASSSGGHEQYF	TGTGCCAGCAGTTCTGGGGGCCACGAGCAGTACTTC
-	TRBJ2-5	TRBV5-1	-	CASEEGPGETQYF	TGCGCCAGTGAGGAGGGGCCGGGGGAGACCCAGTACTTC
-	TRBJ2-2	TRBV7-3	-	CASSFTRGTGELFF	TGTGCCAGCAGCTTCACCCGTGGCACCGGGGAGCTGTTTTTT
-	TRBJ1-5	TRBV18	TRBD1	CASSPLRDSTYSNQPQHF	TGTGCCAGCTCACCACTACGGGACAGCACCTATAGCAATCAGCCCCAGCATTTT
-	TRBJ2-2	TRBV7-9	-	CASNPPGGELFF	TGTGCCAGCAACCCTCCCGGCGGGGAGCTGTTTTTT
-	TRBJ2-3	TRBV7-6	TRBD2	CASSLEKRGGSLSTDTQYF	TGTGCCAGCAGCTTAGAAAAGCGCGGGGGTTCTCTAAGCACAGATACGCAGTATTTT
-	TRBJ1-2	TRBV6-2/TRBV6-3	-	CASSPRTDSAYGYTF	TGTGCCAGCAGTCCGCGGACAGATAGCGCCTATGGCTACACCTTC
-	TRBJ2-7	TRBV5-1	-	CASSLESSYEQYF	TGCGCCAGCAGCTTGGAAAGCTCCTACGAGCAGTACTTC
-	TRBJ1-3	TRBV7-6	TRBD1	CASSLKGAVGNTIYF	TGTGCCAGCAGCTTAAAGGGGGCTGTTGGAAACACCATATATTTT
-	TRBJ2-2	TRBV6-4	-	CASSGTGTGELFF	TGTGCCAGCAGTGGGACGGGCACCGGGGAGCTGTTTTTT
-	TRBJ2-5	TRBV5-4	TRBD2	CASNLAGQETQYF	TGTGCCAGCAACCTAGCGGGCCAAGAGACCCAGTACTTC
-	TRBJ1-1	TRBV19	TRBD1	CASSEVRGMNTEAFF	TGTGCCAGTAGTGAGGTCAGGGGGATGAACACTGAAGCTTTCTTT
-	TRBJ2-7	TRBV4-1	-	CASSQEEGALYEQYF	TGCGCCAGCAGCCAAGAGGAGGGGGCATTGTACGAGCAGTACTTC
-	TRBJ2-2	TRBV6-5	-	CASSYDPRGAFGELFF	TGTGCCAGCAGTTACGACCCTAGGGGGGCCTTCGGGGAGCTGTTTTTT
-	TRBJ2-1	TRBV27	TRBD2	CASREVGNEQFF	TGTGCCAGCCGGGAGGTGGGCAATGAGCAGTTCTTC
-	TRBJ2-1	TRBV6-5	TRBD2	CASSHPGGSYNEQFF	TGTGCCAGCAGCCACCCGGGGGGCTCCTACAATGAGCAGTTCTTC
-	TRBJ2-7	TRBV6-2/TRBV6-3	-	CASSLQEYEQYF	TGTGCCAGCAGTTTACAGGAGTACGAGCAGTACTTC
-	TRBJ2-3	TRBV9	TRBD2	CASSEYGLAADTQYF	TGTGCCAGCAGCGAATACGGACTAGCAGCAGATACGCAGTATTTT
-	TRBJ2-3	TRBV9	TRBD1	CASSGPEVGQGLDTQYF	TGTGCCAGCAGCGGACCGGAGGTGGGACAGGGATTAGATACGCAGTATTTT
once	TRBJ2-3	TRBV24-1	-	CATSDFVSPSTDTQYF	TGTGCCACCAGTGATTTCGTAAGTCCTAGCACAGATACGCAGTATTTT
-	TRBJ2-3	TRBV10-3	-	CAISHSPLQSTDTQYF	TGTGCCATCAGTCACTCCCCACTACAAAGCACAGATACGCAGTATTTT
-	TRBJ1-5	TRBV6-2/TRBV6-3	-	CASSRRRTIEQPQHF	TGTGCCAGCAGTAGGCGCAGGACGATTGAGCAGCCCCAGCATTTT